A selection of T cell receptor beta chains follows, all from one sample in a study of cytomegalovirus exposure and HLA in healthy donors. The data were produced by immunoSEQ multiplex PCR, yet TCRdb's version contains in-frame clones alone and is incomplete. The table records 100,000 or so clones, more than 75% of them present only once. Sequences were obtained from PBMCs. These receptors were obtained from a man aged 25-40 years in good health and CMV-seropositive. CDR3s include the opening cysteine and the closing phenylalanine or tryptophan. The order of the fields is CDR3 DNA, CDR3 protein, J gene, clone size, D gene, V gene. A D gene is named only where the DNA matches it firmly. The size field is filled for only some rows; it gives once, few, many or a size class.

cdr3_nt: TGCGCCAGCAGCCAATCGACAGGGAGTCGCAATCAGCCCCAGCATTTT; cdr3_aa: CASSQSTGSRNQPQHF; j_call: TRBJ1-5; clone_size: .; d_call: TRBD1; v_call: TRBV4-1
cdr3_nt: TGTGCCAGCTCACCAGGGACAGGGAGAATAGAAGAAAAACTGTTTTTT; cdr3_aa: CASSPGTGRIEEKLFF; j_call: TRBJ1-4; clone_size: few; d_call: TRBD1; v_call: TRBV18
cdr3_nt: TGTGCCAGCAGCTTCTATTCCCGAGTCTCCTACGAGCAGTACTTC; cdr3_aa: CASSFYSRVSYEQYF; j_call: TRBJ2-7; clone_size: .; d_call: .; v_call: TRBV5-6
cdr3_nt: TGTGCCAGCAGTTGGACAGGGTGGGAGAACACTGAAGCTTTCTTT; cdr3_aa: CASSWTGWENTEAFF; j_call: TRBJ1-1; clone_size: .; d_call: TRBD1; v_call: TRBV2
cdr3_nt: TGCGCCAGCAGCCAAGGGCAGGGTGTTGCTGTAGAGCAGTTCTTC; cdr3_aa: CASSQGQGVAVEQFF; j_call: TRBJ2-1; clone_size: few; d_call: .; v_call: TRBV4-1
cdr3_nt: TGTGCCAGCAGTGGGGGGACTAGAGAGACCCAGTACTTC; cdr3_aa: CASSGGTRETQYF; j_call: TRBJ2-5; clone_size: .; d_call: TRBD2; v_call: TRBV6-1
cdr3_nt: TGTGCCAGCAGTGGGACTCCCGTGGATACGCAGTATTTT; cdr3_aa: CASSGTPVDTQYF; j_call: TRBJ2-3; clone_size: .; d_call: .; v_call: TRBV2
cdr3_nt: TGTGCCAGCAGCACAGGGGACTATGGCTACACCTTC; cdr3_aa: CASSTGDYGYTF; j_call: TRBJ1-2; clone_size: .; d_call: TRBD1; v_call: TRBV27
cdr3_nt: TGTGCCAGTTGGACAGGGACTAACTATGGCTACACCTTC; cdr3_aa: CASWTGTNYGYTF; j_call: TRBJ1-2; clone_size: .; d_call: TRBD1; v_call: TRBV6-1
cdr3_nt: TGCGCCAGCAGTTGGGAGTGGAACACTGAAGCTTTCTTT; cdr3_aa: CASSWEWNTEAFF; j_call: TRBJ1-1; clone_size: .; d_call: .; v_call: TRBV4-1
cdr3_nt: TGTGCCAGCAGCCAAGATCTAGCCGACACAGATACGCAGTATTTT; cdr3_aa: CASSQDLADTDTQYF; j_call: TRBJ2-3; clone_size: .; d_call: .; v_call: TRBV14
cdr3_nt: TGCGCCAGCACTCGACTTCCGGGACAGGGAGAGACCCAGTACTTC; cdr3_aa: CASTRLPGQGETQYF; j_call: TRBJ2-5; clone_size: .; d_call: TRBD1; v_call: TRBV5-1
cdr3_nt: TGTGCCAGCAGCCCGGGACTAGCGGGAGTCGAGCAGTACTTC; cdr3_aa: CASSPGLAGVEQYF; j_call: TRBJ2-7; clone_size: .; d_call: TRBD2; v_call: TRBV28
cdr3_nt: TGTGCCAGCAGTGAACCGGGACAGGGGTCCTACGAGCAGTACTTC; cdr3_aa: CASSEPGQGSYEQYF; j_call: TRBJ2-7; clone_size: .; d_call: TRBD1; v_call: TRBV25-1
cdr3_nt: TGTGCCAGCAGCCTTATAGCGGGAGGAACAGATACGCAGTATTTT; cdr3_aa: CASSLIAGGTDTQYF; j_call: TRBJ2-3; clone_size: .; d_call: TRBD2; v_call: TRBV7-3
cdr3_nt: TGTGCCAGCAGTTCACCGGGACAGGAGTACTATGGCTACACCTTC; cdr3_aa: CASSSPGQEYYGYTF; j_call: TRBJ1-2; clone_size: .; d_call: TRBD1; v_call: TRBV7-3
cdr3_nt: TGTGCCAGCAGTGAGAGACTGTGGACCTACGAGCAGTACTTC; cdr3_aa: CASSERLWTYEQYF; j_call: TRBJ2-7; clone_size: once; d_call: .; v_call: TRBV6-1
cdr3_nt: TGTGCCAGTAGCCGGGGGGGTAACTATGGCTACACCTTC; cdr3_aa: CASSRGGNYGYTF; j_call: TRBJ1-2; clone_size: .; d_call: .; v_call: TRBV19
cdr3_nt: TGTGCTAGAAATGACCGAGTCGCGGGAGCTAATGAAAAACTGTTTTTT; cdr3_aa: CARNDRVAGANEKLFF; j_call: TRBJ1-4; clone_size: .; d_call: .; v_call: TRBV12-5
cdr3_nt: TGTGCCAGCAGCTCGGGACAGAGCCTGTCCTACGAGCAGTACTTC; cdr3_aa: CASSSGQSLSYEQYF; j_call: TRBJ2-7; clone_size: .; d_call: TRBD1; v_call: TRBV7-9
cdr3_nt: TGTGCCAGCAGCTTCGGCCAAAGCGGACCTGCCCCAGAGACCCAGTACTTC; cdr3_aa: CASSFGQSGPAPETQYF; j_call: TRBJ2-5; clone_size: .; d_call: .; v_call: TRBV13
cdr3_nt: TGCGCCAGCAGCCAAGGCGGGGCTGAAGCTTTCTTT; cdr3_aa: CASSQGGAEAFF; j_call: TRBJ1-1; clone_size: .; d_call: .; v_call: TRBV4-1
cdr3_nt: TGTGCCAGCAGTTACTCGGCGGCGAACACTGAAGCTTTCTTT; cdr3_aa: CASSYSAANTEAFF; j_call: TRBJ1-1; clone_size: .; d_call: .; v_call: TRBV6-5
cdr3_nt: TGCGCCAGCAGCCCCAACCCGGGACAGGGGTCTGAAGCTTTCTTT; cdr3_aa: CASSPNPGQGSEAFF; j_call: TRBJ1-1; clone_size: few; d_call: TRBD1; v_call: TRBV5-1
cdr3_nt: TGTGCCAGCAGCTTAATAGGAGTGACAGGGTCTGGCGAGCAGTACTTC; cdr3_aa: CASSLIGVTGSGEQYF; j_call: TRBJ2-7; clone_size: .; d_call: TRBD1; v_call: TRBV11-2
cdr3_nt: TGTGCCAGCAGCGCCGGCGGGAGGGAAACAGATACGCAGTATTTT; cdr3_aa: CASSAGGRETDTQYF; j_call: TRBJ2-3; clone_size: .; d_call: TRBD2; v_call: TRBV7-2
cdr3_nt: TGCAGCGCGGGCATTTCCTACGAGCAGTACTTC; cdr3_aa: CSAGISYEQYF; j_call: TRBJ2-7; clone_size: .; d_call: .; v_call: TRBV20-1
cdr3_nt: TGTGCCAGCAGCTTAGTACAGGGCAGATCGTCACCCCTCCACTTT; cdr3_aa: CASSLVQGRSSPLHF; j_call: TRBJ1-6; clone_size: few; d_call: .; v_call: TRBV7-9
cdr3_nt: TGTGCCAGCAGCCCTCGGACAGCAAACAATGAGCAGTTCTTC; cdr3_aa: CASSPRTANNEQFF; j_call: TRBJ2-1; clone_size: .; d_call: .; v_call: TRBV7-9
cdr3_nt: TGTGCCAGCAGCCCCGGGGGTCGGACTGAAGCTTTCTTT; cdr3_aa: CASSPGGRTEAFF; j_call: TRBJ1-1; clone_size: .; d_call: .; v_call: TRBV5-5
cdr3_nt: TGTGCCAGCAGTGACTCTCCTGGGGGGGCCGGAGATACGCAGTATTTT; cdr3_aa: CASSDSPGGAGDTQYF; j_call: TRBJ2-3; clone_size: few; d_call: .; v_call: TRBV6-4
cdr3_nt: TGTGCCAGCAGTGAAGTAGGAGGGGCGCATAACTATGGCTACACCTTC; cdr3_aa: CASSEVGGAHNYGYTF; j_call: TRBJ1-2; clone_size: few; d_call: .; v_call: TRBV6-1
cdr3_nt: TGCGCCAGCAGCTTGGGGACAGGGGGCGCCGACTACACCTTC; cdr3_aa: CASSLGTGGADYTF; j_call: TRBJ1-2; clone_size: .; d_call: TRBD1; v_call: TRBV5-1
cdr3_nt: TGTGCCAGTAGTACTTACAGGGGTACTAATGAAAAACTGTTTTTT; cdr3_aa: CASSTYRGTNEKLFF; j_call: TRBJ1-4; clone_size: .; d_call: TRBD1; v_call: TRBV19